These 5 T cell receptor beta chains were all obtained from the same sample, sequenced in a study of T cell responses to AZD1222 COVID-19 vaccine. Assay: immunoSEQ multiplex PCR; the TCRdb copy retains only in-frame clones and omits some. This sample has approximately 130,000 clones, with around nine tenths found just once. The sample here was peripheral blood, taken on day 0 of AZD1222 vaccination. These receptors all stem from an adult in good health.

The rearrangement links TRBV9 to TRBJ1-1; no firm D call. This CDR3 contains 13 residues. Germline-derived CDR1 and CDR2 are SGDLS and YYNGEE. V was pared by 3 bases and J by 3 bases, with 9 bases between. The CDR3 protein is CASSGLPDTEAFF. The CDR3 DNA follows: TGTGCCAGCAGCGGCCTCCCTGACACTGAAGCTTTCTTT.

The count of this clone is one. The chain employs TRBV7-2 and TRBJ2-5; the match to TRBD2 covers 11 bases. Trimming cost V 7 bases and J 9 bases; bases outside gene matches: 10. Germline lookup yields CDR1 SGHTA and CDR2 FQGNSA. CDR3 size: 14 residues. DNA for the CDR3: TGTGCCAGCATTTCACTAGCGGGGGATGGGGCCCAGTACTTC. Its protein is CASISLAGDGAQYF.

The V call is TRBV7-2, the J call TRBJ1-4, with D perhaps matching TRBD1 (5 bases). V dropped 6 bases and J dropped 8 bases, with 16 bases sitting between them. The CDR3 has 14 amino acids. The germline CDR1 and CDR2 sequences are SGHTA and FQGNSA. The DNA for the CDR3 is TGTGCCAGCAGTCCCGAGGGCGGGGGGGAAAAACTGTTTTTT. Translated: CASSPEGGGEKLFF.

This chain connects TRBV10-3 to TRBJ1-3; a weak D match, TRBD1 (6 bases). Per germline, CDR1 ENHRY and CDR2 SYGVKD. The CDR3 sequence is 19 residues long. The V and J ends lost 5 bases and 8 bases respectively, with 31 bases between them. CDR3 residues: CAISKFNVEGGLFRDTIYF. The CDR3 bases are TGTGCCATCAGTAAGTTCAACGTTGAAGGGGGACTATTCAGGGACACCATATATTTT.

This chain joins TRBV18 and TRBJ2-1; D remains unclear. V was trimmed by 4 bases and J by 0 bases, leaving 13 bases between them. Germline CDR1 and CDR2: KGHSH and LQKENI. The CDR3 extends over 16 amino acids. The CDR3 here is CASSQETGRSYNEQFF. The CDR3 nucleotides read TGTGCCAGCTCACAGGAGACCGGGCGCTCCTACAATGAGCAGTTCTTC.